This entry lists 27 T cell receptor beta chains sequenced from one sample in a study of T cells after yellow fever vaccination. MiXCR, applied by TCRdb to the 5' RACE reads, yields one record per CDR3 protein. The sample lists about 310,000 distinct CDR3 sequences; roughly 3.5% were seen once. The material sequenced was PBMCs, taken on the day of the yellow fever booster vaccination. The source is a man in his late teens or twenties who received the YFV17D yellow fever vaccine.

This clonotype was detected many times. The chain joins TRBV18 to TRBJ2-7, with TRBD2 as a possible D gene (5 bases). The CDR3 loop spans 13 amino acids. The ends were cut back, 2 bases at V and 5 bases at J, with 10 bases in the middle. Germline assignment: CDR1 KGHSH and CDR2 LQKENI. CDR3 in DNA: TGTGCCAGCTCACCAGGGAGCCAAGACGAGCAGTACGTC. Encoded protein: CASSPGSQDEQYV.

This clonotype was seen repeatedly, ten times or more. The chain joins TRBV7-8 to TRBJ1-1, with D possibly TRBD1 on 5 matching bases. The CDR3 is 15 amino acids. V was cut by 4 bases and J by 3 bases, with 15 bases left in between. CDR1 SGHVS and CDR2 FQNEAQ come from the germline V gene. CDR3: CASSSPQVPYTEAFF. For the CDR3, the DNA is TGTGCCAGCAGCTCCCCACAGGTACCGTACACTGAAGCTTTCTTT.

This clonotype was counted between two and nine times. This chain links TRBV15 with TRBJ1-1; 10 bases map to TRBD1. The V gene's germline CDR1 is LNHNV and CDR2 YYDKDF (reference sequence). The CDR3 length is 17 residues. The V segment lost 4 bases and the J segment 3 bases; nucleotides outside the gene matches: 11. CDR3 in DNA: TGTGCCACCAGCAAATCGGGGGACAGGGGTTCGCACACTGAAGCTTTCTTT. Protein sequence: CATSKSGDRGSHTEAFF. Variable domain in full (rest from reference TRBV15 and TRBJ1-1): DAMVIQNPRYQVTQFGKPVTLSCSQTLNHNVMYWYQQKSSQAPKLLFHYYDKDFNNEADTPDNFQSRRPNTSFCFLDIRSPGLGDTAMYLCATSKSGDRGSHTEAFFGQGTRLTVV.

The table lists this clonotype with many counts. The CDR3 spells CASSLGGGGNQPQHF. The CDR3 bases are TGTGCCAGCAGCTTAGGGGGGGGTGGCAATCAGCCCCAGCATTTT. The V gene is TRBV7-2, the J gene TRBJ1-5; a weak D match, TRBD1 (5 bases). Trimming took 1 base from V and 2 from J, leaving 9 bases between them. Germline V gene sequence: CDR1 SGHTA, CDR2 FQGNSA. CDR3 length equals 15 residues.

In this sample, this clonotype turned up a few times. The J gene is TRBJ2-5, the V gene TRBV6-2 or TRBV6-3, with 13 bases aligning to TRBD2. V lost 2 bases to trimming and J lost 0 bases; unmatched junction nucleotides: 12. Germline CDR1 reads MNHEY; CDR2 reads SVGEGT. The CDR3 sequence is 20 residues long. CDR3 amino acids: CASSYPEKGLAGFDQETQYF. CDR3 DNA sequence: TGTGCCAGCAGTTACCCTGAGAAGGGACTAGCGGGGTTCGACCAAGAGACCCAGTACTTC.

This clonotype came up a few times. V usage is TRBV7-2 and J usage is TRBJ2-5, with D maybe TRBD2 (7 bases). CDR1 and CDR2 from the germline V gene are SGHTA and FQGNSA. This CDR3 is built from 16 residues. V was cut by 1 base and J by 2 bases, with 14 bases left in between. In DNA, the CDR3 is TGTGCCAGCAGCTTAGTCGGGGGGCCGAGGCAAGAGACCCAGTACTTC. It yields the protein CASSLVGGPRQETQYF.

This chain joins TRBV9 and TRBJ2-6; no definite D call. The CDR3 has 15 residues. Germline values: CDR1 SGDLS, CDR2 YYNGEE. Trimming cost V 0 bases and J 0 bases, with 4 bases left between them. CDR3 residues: CASSVDYSGANVLTF. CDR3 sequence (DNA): TGTGCCAGCAGCGTAGACTACTCTGGGGCCAACGTCCTGACTTTC. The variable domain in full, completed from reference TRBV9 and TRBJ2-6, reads DSGVTQTPKHLITATGQRVTLRCSPRSGDLSVYWYQQSLDQGLQFLIQYYNGEERAKGNILERFSAQQFPDLHSELNLSSLELGDSALYFCASSVDYSGANVLTFGAGSRLTVL.

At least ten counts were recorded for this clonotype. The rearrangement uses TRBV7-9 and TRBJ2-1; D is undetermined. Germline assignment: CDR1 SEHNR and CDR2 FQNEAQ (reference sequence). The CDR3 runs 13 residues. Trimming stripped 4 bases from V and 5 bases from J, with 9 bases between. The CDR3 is CASSSTSHNEQFF. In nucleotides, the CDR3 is TGTGCCAGCAGCTCGACTTCGCACAATGAGCAGTTCTTC. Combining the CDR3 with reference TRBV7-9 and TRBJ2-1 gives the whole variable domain DTGVSQNPRHKITKRGQNVTFRCDPISEHNRLYWYRQTLGQGPEFLTYFQNEAQLEKSRLLSDRFSAERPKGSFSTLEIQRTEQGDSAMYLCASSSTSHNEQFFGPGTRLTVL.

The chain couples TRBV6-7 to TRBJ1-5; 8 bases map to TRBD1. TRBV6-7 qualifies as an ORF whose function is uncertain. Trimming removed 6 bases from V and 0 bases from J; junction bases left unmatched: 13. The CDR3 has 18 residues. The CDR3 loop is CASSLGQVRSYSNQPQHF. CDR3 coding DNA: TGTGCCAGCAGCCTGGGACAGGTCCGTTCGTATAGCAATCAGCCCCAGCATTTT.

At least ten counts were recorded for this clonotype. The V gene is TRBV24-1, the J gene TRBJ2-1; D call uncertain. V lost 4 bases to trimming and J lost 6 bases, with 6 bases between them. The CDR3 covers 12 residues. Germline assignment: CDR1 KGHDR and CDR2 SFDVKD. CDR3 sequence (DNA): TGTGCCACCAGTGACTACGGCAATGAGCAGTTCTTC. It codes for CATSDYGNEQFF.

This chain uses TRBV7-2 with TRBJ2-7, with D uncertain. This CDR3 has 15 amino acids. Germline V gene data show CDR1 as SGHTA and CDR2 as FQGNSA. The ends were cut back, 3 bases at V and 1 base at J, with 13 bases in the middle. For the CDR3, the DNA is TGTGCCAGCAGCTTCACACCGGCGGCGTCCTACGAGCAGTACTTC. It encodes CASSFTPAASYEQYF.

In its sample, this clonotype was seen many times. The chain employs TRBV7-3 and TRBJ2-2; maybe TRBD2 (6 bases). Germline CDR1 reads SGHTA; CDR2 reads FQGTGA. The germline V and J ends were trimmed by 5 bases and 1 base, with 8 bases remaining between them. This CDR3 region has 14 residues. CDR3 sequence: CASSHSGNTGELFF. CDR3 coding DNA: TGTGCCAGCAGCCATAGCGGGAACACCGGGGAGCTGTTTTTT.

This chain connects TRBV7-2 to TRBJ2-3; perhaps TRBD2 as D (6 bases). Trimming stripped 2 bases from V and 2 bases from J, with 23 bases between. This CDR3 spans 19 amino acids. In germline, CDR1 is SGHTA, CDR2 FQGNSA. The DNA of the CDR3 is TGTGCCAGCAGCTTAAAGGCCCATTTTTCCGCGGGGCTCACAGATACGCAGTATTTT. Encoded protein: CASSLKAHFSAGLTDTQYF.

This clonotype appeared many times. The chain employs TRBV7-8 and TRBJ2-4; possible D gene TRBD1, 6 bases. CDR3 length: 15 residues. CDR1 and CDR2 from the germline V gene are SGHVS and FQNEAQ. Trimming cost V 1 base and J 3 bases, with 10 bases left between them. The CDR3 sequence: CASSLEQGSKNIQYF. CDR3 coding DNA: TGTGCCAGCAGCTTAGAGCAGGGGAGCAAAAACATTCAGTACTTC.

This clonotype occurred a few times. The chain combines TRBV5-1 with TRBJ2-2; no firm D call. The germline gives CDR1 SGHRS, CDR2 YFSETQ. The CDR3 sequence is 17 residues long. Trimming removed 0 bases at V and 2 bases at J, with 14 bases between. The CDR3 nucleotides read TGCGCCAGCAGCTTGGTACAGTCACGGCCTAACACCGGGGAGCTGTTTTTT. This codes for CASSLVQSRPNTGELFF.

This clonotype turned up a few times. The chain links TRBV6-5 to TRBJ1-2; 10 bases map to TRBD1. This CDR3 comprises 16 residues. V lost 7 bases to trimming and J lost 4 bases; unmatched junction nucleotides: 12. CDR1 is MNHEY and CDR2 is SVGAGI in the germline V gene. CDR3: CASNPGGTGALYGYTF. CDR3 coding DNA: TGTGCCAGCAACCCAGGGGGGACAGGGGCCCTCTATGGCTACACCTTC.

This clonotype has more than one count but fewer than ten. This CDR3 is CASSLKRGGSNGETQYF. The CDR3 DNA follows: TGTGCCAGCAGCTTAAAGCGGGGGGGCTCGAATGGAGAGACCCAGTACTTC. The V call is TRBV5-6, the J call TRBJ2-5, with 10 bases lining up with TRBD2. The J segment lost 4 bases and the V segment lost 2 bases, leaving 11 bases of the junction unmatched. The CDR3 sequence is 17 residues long. Germline CDR1 reads SGHDT; CDR2 reads YYEEEE. Full variable domain (rest looked up from reference TRBV5-6 and TRBJ2-5): DAGVTQSPTHLIKTRGQQVTLRCSPKSGHDTVSWYQQALGQGPQFIFQYYEEEERQRGNFPDRFSGHQFPNYSSELNVNALLLGDSALYLCASSLKRGGSNGETQYFGPGTRLLVL.

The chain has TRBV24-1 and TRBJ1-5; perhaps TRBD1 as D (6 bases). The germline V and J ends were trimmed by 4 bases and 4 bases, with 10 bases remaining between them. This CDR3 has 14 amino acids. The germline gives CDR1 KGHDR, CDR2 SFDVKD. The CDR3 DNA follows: TGTGCCACCAGTGACGCCAGGGGAAATCAGCCCCAGCATTTT. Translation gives CATSDARGNQPQHF.

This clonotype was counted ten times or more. DNA of the CDR3: TGTGCCAACTTTCCCCCGCAATTGGGGGGCTCCACAGATACGCAGTATTTT. This gives the protein CANFPPQLGGSTDTQYF. The rearrangement joins TRBV21-1 to TRBJ2-3; the DNA was not compared with TRBD1, the D call given in the table. TRBV21-1 is designated a pseudogene. The CDR3 runs to 17 residues.

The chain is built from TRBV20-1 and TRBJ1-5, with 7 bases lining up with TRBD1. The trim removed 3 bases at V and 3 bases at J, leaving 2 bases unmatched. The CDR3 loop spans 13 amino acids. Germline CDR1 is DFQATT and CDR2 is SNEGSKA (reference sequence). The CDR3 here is CSARTGINQPQHF. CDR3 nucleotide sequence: TGCAGTGCTAGGACAGGGATCAATCAGCCCCAGCATTTT.

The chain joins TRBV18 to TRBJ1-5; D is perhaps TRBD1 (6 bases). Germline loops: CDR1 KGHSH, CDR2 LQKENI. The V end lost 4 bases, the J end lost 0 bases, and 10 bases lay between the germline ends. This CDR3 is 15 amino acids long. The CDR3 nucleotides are TGTGCCAGCTCACGGACAGCGAATAGCAATCAGCCCCAGCATTTT. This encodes CASSRTANSNQPQHF. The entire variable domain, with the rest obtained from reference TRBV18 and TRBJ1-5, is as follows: NAGVMQNPRHLVRRRGQEARLRCSPMKGHSHVYWYRQLPEEGLKFMVYLQKENIIDESGMPKERFSAEFPKEGPSILRIQQVVRGDSAAYFCASSRTANSNQPQHFGDGTRLSIL.

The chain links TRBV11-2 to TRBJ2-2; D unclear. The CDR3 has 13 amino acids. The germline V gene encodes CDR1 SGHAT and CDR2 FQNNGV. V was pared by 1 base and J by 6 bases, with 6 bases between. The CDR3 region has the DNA TGTGCCAGCAGCTTAGTTGCAGCCGGGGAGCTGTTTTTT. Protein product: CASSLVAAGELFF.

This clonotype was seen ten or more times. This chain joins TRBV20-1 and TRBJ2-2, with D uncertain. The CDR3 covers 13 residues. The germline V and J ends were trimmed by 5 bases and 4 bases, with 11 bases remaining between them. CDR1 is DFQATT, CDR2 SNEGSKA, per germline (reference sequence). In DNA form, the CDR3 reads TGCAGTGCTTCTCTTCGTAGCACCGGGGAGCTGTTTTTT. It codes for CSASLRSTGELFF.

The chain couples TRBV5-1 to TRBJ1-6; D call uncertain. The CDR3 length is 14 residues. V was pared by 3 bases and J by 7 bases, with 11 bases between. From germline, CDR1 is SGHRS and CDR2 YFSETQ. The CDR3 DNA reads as TGCGCCAGCAGCTCCGGGTCCAGGAATTCACCCCTCCACTTT. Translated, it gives CASSSGSRNSPLHF.

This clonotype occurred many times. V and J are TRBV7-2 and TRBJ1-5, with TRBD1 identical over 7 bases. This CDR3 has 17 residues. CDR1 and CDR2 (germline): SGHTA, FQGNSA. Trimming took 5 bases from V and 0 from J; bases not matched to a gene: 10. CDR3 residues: CASSPRTGFYSNQPQHF. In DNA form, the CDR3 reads TGTGCCAGCAGCCCCAGGACAGGCTTTTATAGCAATCAGCCCCAGCATTTT.

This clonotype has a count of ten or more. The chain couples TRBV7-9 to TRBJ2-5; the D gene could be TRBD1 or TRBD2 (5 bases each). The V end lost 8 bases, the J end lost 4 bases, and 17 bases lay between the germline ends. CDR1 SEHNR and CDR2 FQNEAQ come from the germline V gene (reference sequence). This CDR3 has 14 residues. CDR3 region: CASQQAGVLETQYF. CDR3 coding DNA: TGTGCCAGCCAACAGGCGGGTGTCTTAGAGACCCAGTACTTC.

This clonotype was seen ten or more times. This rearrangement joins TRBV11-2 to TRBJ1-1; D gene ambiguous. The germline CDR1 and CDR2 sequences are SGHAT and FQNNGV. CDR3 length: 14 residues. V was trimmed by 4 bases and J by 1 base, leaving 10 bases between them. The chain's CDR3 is CASSYVTQNTEAFF. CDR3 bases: TGTGCCAGCAGCTACGTGACACAGAACACTGAAGCTTTCTTT.